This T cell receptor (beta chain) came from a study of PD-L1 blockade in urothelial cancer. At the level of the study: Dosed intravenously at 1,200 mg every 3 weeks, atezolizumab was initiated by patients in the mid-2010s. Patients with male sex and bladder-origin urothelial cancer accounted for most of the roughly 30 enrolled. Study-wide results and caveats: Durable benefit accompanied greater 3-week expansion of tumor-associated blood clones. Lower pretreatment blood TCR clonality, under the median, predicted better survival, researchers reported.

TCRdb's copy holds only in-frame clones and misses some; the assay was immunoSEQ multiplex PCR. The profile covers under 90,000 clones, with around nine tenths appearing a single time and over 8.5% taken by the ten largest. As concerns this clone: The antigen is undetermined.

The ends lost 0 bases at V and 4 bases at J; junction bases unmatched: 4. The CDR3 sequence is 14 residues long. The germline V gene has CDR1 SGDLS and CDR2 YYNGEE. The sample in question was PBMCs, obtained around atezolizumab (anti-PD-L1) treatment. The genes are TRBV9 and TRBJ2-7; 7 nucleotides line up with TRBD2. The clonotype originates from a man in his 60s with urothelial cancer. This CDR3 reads CASSVGLANYEQYF. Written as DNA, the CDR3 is TGTGCCAGCAGCGTAGGACTAGCTAATTACGAGCAGTACTTC.